One sample yielded the 27 T cell receptor beta chains listed below, sequenced in a study of blood T cells in healthy people across ages. A second PCR of about 6 to 11 cycles used a sample-barcoded 5' primer and a J-beta primer mix. TCRdb called the 5' RACE reads again in MiXCR, with one record for every CDR3 protein. The top ten hold approximately 20% of the sample, which has some 800,000 distinct CDR3 sequences, roughly 44% seen once. Material for sequencing was blood. The receptors here all came from a man between 60 and 75 years old in good health.

This chain connects TRBV15 to TRBJ2-1, with 12 bases that match TRBD2. The J call may be in error: the DNA end matches TRBJ2-7 better. This CDR3 region has 19 residues. Per the germline V gene, CDR1 is LNHNV and CDR2 is YYDKDF (reference sequence). CDR3 bases: TGTGCCACCAGCAGAGTAGGACTAGCGGGGTCCAGCTCCTACAATGAGCAGTACTTC. Translating gives CATSRVGLAGSSSYNEQYF.

This chain connects TRBV7-2 to TRBJ2-2; D is unclear. Trimming cost V 5 bases and J 4 bases, with 8 bases left between them. The CDR3 spans 13 residues. Per the germline V gene, CDR1 is SGHTA and CDR2 is FQGNSA. CDR3 bases: TGTGCCAGCAGCCCCGGGCCCACCGGGGAGCTGTTTTTT. Translated, it gives CASSPGPTGELFF.

The rearrangement uses TRBV5-1 and TRBJ1-1; no clear D. Trimming removed 4 bases from V and 3 bases from J, with 13 bases in between. Germline V gene lookup returns CDR1 SGHRS and CDR2 YFSETQ. This CDR3 has 14 residues. CDR3 sequence: CASSPLGEDTEAFF. DNA for the CDR3: TGCGCCAGCAGCCCACTCGGGGAGGACACTGAAGCTTTCTTT.

The rearrangement links TRBV27 to TRBJ2-1; tentatively, D is TRBD1 (6 bases). Germline V gene lookup returns CDR1 MNHEY and CDR2 SMNVEV (reference sequence). The CDR3 extends over 15 amino acids. The V and J ends lost 5 bases and 3 bases respectively, with 14 bases between them. CDR3 amino acids: CASSPQGFSYNEQFF. DNA for the CDR3: TGTGCCAGCAGTCCACAGGGTTTTAGCTACAATGAGCAGTTCTTC.

This clonotype was picked up a small number of times. The rearrangement joins TRBV20-1 to TRBJ1-2; 7 positions match TRBD1. V lost 6 bases, J lost 5 bases, and 6 bases stayed unmatched. Germline CDR1 DFQATT, CDR2 SNEGSKA (reference sequence). The CDR3 sequence is 12 residues long. DNA of the CDR3: TGCAGTGCAAGGACAGGCGGTTATGGCTACACCTTC. This translates into CSARTGGYGYTF.

The chain carries TRBV7-2 and TRBJ2-3, with TRBD2 matching over 7 bases. From germline, CDR1 is SGHTA and CDR2 FQGNSA. The junction had 7 bases not matched to a gene; V was cut back by 5 bases and J by 2 bases. The CDR3 sequence is 15 residues long. CDR3 nucleotide sequence: TGTGCCAGCAGCCCGGGGGGAATTGTCACAGATACGCAGTATTTT. It is translated as CASSPGGIVTDTQYF.

The chain combines TRBV6-5 with TRBJ1-6; D call uncertain. The CDR3 has 16 residues. Germline V gene sequence: CDR1 MNHEY, CDR2 SVGAGI. Trimming pared 0 bases from V and 7 bases from J, leaving 13 bases between. DNA for the CDR3: TGTGCCAGCAGTTACTCGTGGCTGGCGACGAATTCACCCCTCCACTTT. Translating gives CASSYSWLATNSPLHF.

This clonotype was detected a few times. The V and J genes are TRBV29-1 and TRBJ2-3; tentative D call: TRBD1 (5 bases). The CDR3 has 12 residues. Trimming stripped 7 bases from V and 1 base from J, with 9 bases between. CDR1 is SQVTM, CDR2 ANQGSEA, per germline. The chain's CDR3 is CSAVGGTDTQYF. CDR3 in DNA: TGCAGCGCCGTAGGGGGCACAGATACGCAGTATTTT.

The chain joins TRBV7-8 to TRBJ1-2; no clear D. The CDR3 is 14 residues long. Deletions cut 1 base from V and 4 bases from J, with 10 bases between. CDR1 is SGHVS, CDR2 FQNEAQ, per germline. CDR3 in amino acids: CASSLGQSGYGYTF. CDR3 DNA sequence: TGTGCCAGCAGCTTAGGTCAGTCTGGCTATGGCTACACCTTC.

This clonotype has more than one count but fewer than ten. Mismatch with germline at one junction end may stem from a read error. This rearrangement joins TRBV4-3 to TRBJ2-3; 8 nucleotides match TRBD2. Looked up from germline, CDR1 is LGHNA and CDR2 is YSLEER. The CDR3 sequence is 15 residues long. The CDR3 reads CASSQAAGGTDTQYF. As DNA, the CDR3 is TGTGCCAGCAGCCAAGCAGCGGGGGGCACAGATACGCAGTATTTT.

This clonotype was recorded a few times. A read error may produce the germline difference seen at one junction end. J is TRBJ1-1 and V is TRBV4-3; D call uncertain. Germline CDR1 LGHNA, CDR2 YSLEER. The CDR3 runs to 14 residues. The CDR3 region is CSSSQVYGNTEAFF. Here the CDR3 DNA reads TGCTCCAGCAGCCAAGTCTACGGGAACACTGAAGCTTTCTTT.

This clonotype has more than one count but fewer than ten. This chain joins TRBV7-2 and TRBJ2-1; D is possibly TRBD2 (7 bases). The CDR3 totals 15 residues. V was shortened by 3 bases and J by 3 bases, with 12 bases between the two germline ends. The V gene's germline CDR1 is SGHTA and CDR2 FQGNSA. CDR3 region: CASSLAGAFYNEQFF. The CDR3 nucleotides read TGTGCCAGCAGCTTGGCGGGGGCCTTCTACAATGAGCAGTTCTTC. Combining the CDR3 with reference TRBV7-2 and TRBJ2-1 gives the whole variable domain GAGVSQSPSNKVTEKGKDVELRCDPISGHTALYWYRQSLGQGLEFLIYFQGNSAPDKSGLPSDRFSAERTGGSVSTLTIQRTQQEDSAVYLCASSLAGAFYNEQFFGPGTRLTVL.

This clonotype was seen only a few times. The chain uses TRBV2 and TRBJ1-4, with 8 bases lining up with TRBD1. CDR1 and CDR2 (germline): SNHLY, FYNNEI. Unmatched junction bases numbered 14, after V lost 6 bases and J lost 5 bases. The CDR3 has 17 amino acids. In DNA form, the CDR3 reads TGTGCCAGCAGCTCCGCCCCCACGGACAGGGAGAATGAAAAACTGTTTTTT. Its translation: CASSSAPTDRENEKLFF.

As concerns this clonotype: The final CDR3 position lacks the conserved phenylalanine or tryptophan, pointing to a likely read error. This chain uses TRBV7-2 with TRBJ2-5, with D perhaps matching TRBD2 (6 bases). V was pared by 3 bases and J by 11 bases, with 19 bases between. CDR3 size: 14 residues. Germline assignment: CDR1 SGHTA and CDR2 FQGNSA. CDR3 bases: TGTGCCAGCAGCTTGCAGGCCGTTACGGGGGAGCAGTACGTC. This encodes CASSLQAVTGEQYV.

This clonotype was observed a few times. The chain has TRBV7-2 and TRBJ2-5; 13 bases map to TRBD2. CDR1 is SGHTA and CDR2 is FQGNSA in the germline V gene. V dropped 5 bases and J dropped 5; count of bases not matched to a gene: 8. The CDR3 totals 16 residues. The CDR3 spells CASSRVGTSGVETQYF. The CDR3 coding sequence is TGTGCCAGCAGCCGGGTCGGGACTAGCGGGGTTGAGACCCAGTACTTC.

This clonotype was seen a handful of times. This sequence joins TRBV12-3 or TRBV12-4 and TRBJ2-1, with a weak D call TRBD2 (6 bases). CDR3 length equals 14 residues. The V and J ends lost 6 bases and 2 bases respectively, with 11 bases between them. CDR3 in amino acids: CASRGGEAYNEQFF. The CDR3 DNA sequence: TGTGCCAGCAGGGGCGGGGAGGCCTACAATGAGCAGTTCTTC.

The chain is built from TRBV5-6 and TRBJ2-1, with unresolved D. The DNA end is more similar to TRBJ2-7, so the J call may be wrong. This CDR3 has 16 amino acids. Germline values: CDR1 SGHDT, CDR2 YYEEEE. The CDR3 sequence: CASSKSRASSYNEQYF. The DNA for the CDR3 is TGTGCCAGCAGCAAGTCCCGGGCGAGCTCCTACAATGAGCAGTACTTC.

The rearrangement uses TRBV4-3 and TRBJ1-1, with D unresolved. This CDR3 comprises 15 residues. Per germline, CDR1 LGHNA and CDR2 YSLEER. Trimming stripped 0 bases from V and 4 bases from J, with 12 bases between. CDR3 DNA sequence: TGCGCCAGCAGCCAAGATCATGAGGGATCCACTGAAGCTTTCTTT. Translating gives CASSQDHEGSTEAFF.

The chain employs TRBV4-1 and TRBJ1-5; no clear D gene. Germline CDR1 is MGHRA and CDR2 is YSYEKL. The ends were cut back, 0 bases at V and 3 bases at J, with 9 bases in the middle. The CDR3 spans 15 residues. CDR3 nucleotides: TGCGCCAGCAGCCAAGAAGAATTCAACAATCAGCCCCAGCATTTT. Residues: CASSQEEFNNQPQHF.

CDR3 in amino acids: CASSLTSEQFF. The CDR3 DNA reads TGTGCCAGCAGTTTAACCAGTGAGCAGTTCTTC. The chain uses TRBV28 and TRBJ2-1, with D unresolved. Germline CDR1 is MDHEN and CDR2 is SYDVKM. The CDR3 loop spans 11 amino acids. Trimming took off 2 bases at V and 9 bases at J, with 5 bases between the two ends.

This sequence joins TRBV9 and TRBJ2-5; 8 nucleotides agree with TRBD2. The CDR3 loop spans 16 amino acids. Germline CDR1 reads SGDLS; CDR2 reads YYNGEE. Trimming removed 2 bases from V and 5 bases from J; junction bases left unmatched: 11. The DNA of the CDR3 is TGTGCCAGCAGCGTCGGTAGCGGGGTAGTTTTGGAGACCCAGTACTTC. Its protein is CASSVGSGVVLETQYF.

Only a few counts were recorded for this clonotype. This rearrangement joins TRBV3-1 to TRBJ2-7; D is perhaps TRBD1 or TRBD2 (5 bases each). The DNA end is a closer match to TRBJ2-5, so the J assignment may be wrong. Germline V CDR1 and CDR2: LGHDT, YNNKEL (reference sequence). The CDR3 is 15 amino acids. In nucleotides, the CDR3 is TGTGCCAGCAGCCAAGATCTTGCAGGGAGCGGGACCCAGTACTTC. Amino acid sequence: CASSQDLAGSGTQYF.

The CDR3 region has the DNA TGCGCCAGCAGGGAAACAGAGCTGAACACTGAAGCTTTCTTT. Encoded protein: CASRETELNTEAFF. The chain has TRBV10-2 and TRBJ1-1; D unresolved. The V gene lost 6 bases and the J gene lost 0 bases, with 11 bases spanning the gap. The CDR3 is made up of 14 amino acids. Germline loops: CDR1 WSHSY, CDR2 SAAADI.

This clonotype has a handful of counts. The chain has TRBV5-1 and TRBJ2-7; D is possibly TRBD1 (5 bases). V lost 3 bases, J lost 3 bases, and 13 bases lay in between. There are 14 residues in the CDR3. Per the germline V gene, CDR1 is SGHRS and CDR2 is YFSETQ. This CDR3 reads CASSYMDKNYEQYF. CDR3 nucleotides: TGCGCCAGCAGCTATATGGACAAAAACTACGAGCAGTACTTC. Looking up the rest from reference TRBV5-1 and TRBJ2-7 gives the full variable domain: KAGVTQTPRYLIKTRGQQVTLSCSPISGHRSVSWYQQTPGQGLQFLFEYFSETQRNKGNFPGRFSGRQFSNSRSEMNVSTLELGDSALYLCASSYMDKNYEQYFGPGTRLTVT.

This clonotype came up a few times. The chain uses TRBV9 and TRBJ1-1; 8 bases agree with TRBD1. Germline CDR1 reads SGDLS; CDR2 reads YYNGEE. This CDR3 region has 15 residues. The V segment lost 0 bases and the J segment 4 bases; nucleotides outside the gene matches: 5. The CDR3 coding sequence is TGTGCCAGCAGCGTAGAGGGTCAGGGGGCCACTGAAGCTTTCTTT. As protein: CASSVEGQGATEAFF.

The J gene is TRBJ2-1, the V gene TRBV5-8; D is unresolved. CDR1 is SGHTS and CDR2 is YDEGEE in the germline V gene. The CDR3 sequence is 15 residues long. V lost 3 bases and J lost 0, with 10 bases in between. The CDR3 sequence is CASSSPYTSYNEQFF. In nucleotides, the CDR3 is TGTGCCAGCAGCTCCCCTTACACCTCCTACAATGAGCAGTTCTTC.

This chain joins TRBV7-2 and TRBJ2-4; 7 nucleotides match TRBD2. The assigned J gene may be wrong: the sequence end matches TRBJ2-7 better. Germline values: CDR1 SGHTA, CDR2 FQGNSA. The CDR3 sequence is 17 residues long. This CDR3 is CASSPIGGGGGKYEQYF. The CDR3 DNA reads as TGTGCCAGCAGCCCTATCGGTGGCGGGGGTGGGAAATACGAGCAGTACTTC.